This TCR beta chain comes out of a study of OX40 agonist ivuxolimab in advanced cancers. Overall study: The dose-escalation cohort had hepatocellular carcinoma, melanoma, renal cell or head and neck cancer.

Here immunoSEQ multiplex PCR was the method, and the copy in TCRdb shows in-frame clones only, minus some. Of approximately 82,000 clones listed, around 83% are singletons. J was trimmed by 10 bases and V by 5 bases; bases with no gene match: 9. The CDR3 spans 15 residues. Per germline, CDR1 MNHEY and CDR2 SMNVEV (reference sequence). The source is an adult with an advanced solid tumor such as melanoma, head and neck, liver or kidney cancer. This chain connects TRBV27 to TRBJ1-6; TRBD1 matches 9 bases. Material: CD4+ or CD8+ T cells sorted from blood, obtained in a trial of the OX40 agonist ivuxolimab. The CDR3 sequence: CASSHTGTGISPLHF. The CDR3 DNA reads TGTGCCAGCAGTCACACCGGGACAGGGATCTCACCCCTCCACTTT.